A single sample is the source of the 6 T cell receptor beta chains below, sequenced in a study of blood T cell repertoires in COVID-19. The method was immunoSEQ multiplex PCR; TCRdb's version includes in-frame clones alone and lacks a portion of them. The data contain 200,000 to 250,000 clones, 85% to 90% of them seen just once; the ten biggest clones take up approximately 10%. Specimen: peripheral blood. These receptors originate from a woman in her forties or fifties with COVID-19, enrolled during active disease.

The chain combines TRBV28 with TRBJ2-7, with D possibly matching TRBD1 (6 bases). The germline V gene encodes CDR1 MDHEN and CDR2 SYDVKM. CDR3 size: 16 residues. The V end was cut by 6 bases, the J end by 0 bases, with 18 bases between. The CDR3 coding sequence is TGTGCCAGCAGCCTATCGTATCGGGACACCTCCTACGAGCAGTACTTC. This gives the protein CASSLSYRDTSYEQYF.

The V and J genes are TRBV19 and TRBJ1-6; the D is unclear. There are 11 residues in the CDR3. Germline V CDR1 and CDR2: LNHDA, SQIVND (reference sequence). The V and J ends lost 5 bases and 7 bases respectively, with 3 bases between them. Written as DNA, the CDR3 is TGTGCCAGTAGTCAGAATTCACCCCTCCACTTT. Translation: CASSQNSPLHF.

The V and J genes are TRBV4-3 and TRBJ2-3; 12 bases agree with TRBD1. The CDR3 consists of 19 residues. The V and J ends lost 2 bases and 4 bases, in that order; junction bases with no gene match: 13. CDR1 LGHNA and CDR2 YSLEER come from the germline V gene. CDR3 sequence (DNA): TGCGCCAGCAGCCAAACCGGGACAGGGGGCCCTGGCTGGGCAGATACGCAGTATTTT. This encodes CASSQTGTGGPGWADTQYF.

This chain links TRBV9 with TRBJ1-1; no definite D call. Germline V gene sequence: CDR1 SGDLS, CDR2 YYNGEE. The CDR3 runs to 13 residues. V lost 3 bases and J 10 bases, leaving 16 bases between the germline ends. The CDR3 nucleotides read TGTGCCAGCAGCGCCACAGAGAGGGAGGCAGCTTTCTTT. It yields the protein CASSATEREAAFF.

The chain recombines TRBV7-9 with TRBJ1-2, with D possibly matching TRBD1 (5 bases). The CDR3 runs 16 residues. Trimming removed 5 bases at V and 0 bases at J, with 16 bases between. Germline V gene sequence: CDR1 SEHNR, CDR2 FQNEAQ (reference sequence). The CDR3 region has the DNA TGTGCCAGCAGCCCCGGGGGGAGCAGGGCTAACTATGGCTACACCTTC. Translation gives CASSPGGSRANYGYTF.

The chain joins TRBV24-1 to TRBJ1-2; TRBD1 matches at 7 bases. Germline trimming cut 3 bases from V and 2 bases from J; bases unmatched to any gene: 2. Germline loops: CDR1 KGHDR, CDR2 SFDVKD. The length of the CDR3 is 14 residues. DNA of the CDR3: TGTGCCACCAGTGATCCCAGGGGGAACTATGGCTACACCTTC. Protein: CATSDPRGNYGYTF.